Many counts were recorded for the clone carrying this T cell receptor (beta chain). Antigen specificity is unknown. For ophthalmopathy patients, the Clinical Activity Score was at least 3 and the NOSPECS grade at least 4; duration was under 3 months. The TCR beta CDR3 regions underwent amplification using RNA transcripts as the source. HTBI primers drove first-round RT-PCR of the TCR CDR3. A single record per CDR3 protein comes from TCRdb applying MiXCR to the multiplex PCR reads. Counted here are approximately 300,000 distinct CDR3 sequences, roughly 19% occurring once; the ten biggest clones make up less than 40%. The sample is drawn from a study of T cells in Graves' hyperthyroidism and ophthalmopathy. Study-wide context: Peripheral blood draws took place at initial diagnosis, ahead of any treatment. Notes on the study in general: Most thyroid clonotypes with frequency above 0.001 were detected in blood.

The V end was cut by 1 base, the J end by 5 bases, with 15 bases between. CDR1 MGHRA and CDR2 YSYEKL come from the germline V gene. CDR3 length: 15 residues. The sequenced sample consisted of blood. The chain carries TRBV4-1 and TRBJ2-7, with D possibly TRBD1 on 5 matching bases. This TCR came from a man aged 45-65 years with Graves' ophthalmopathy. The CDR3 sequence is CASSQVRGRVNEQYF. The CDR3 DNA is TGCGCCAGCAGCCAAGTAAGGGGCAGGGTCAACGAGCAGTACTTC.